Shown below are 18 T cell receptor beta chains from a single sample sequenced in a study of cytomegalovirus exposure and HLA in healthy donors. Primers: 60 Vbeta forward and 13 Jbeta reverse. Libraries were prepared by immunoSEQ multiplex PCR; TCRdb keeps only in-frame clonotypes and omits some of them. The sample has about 120,000 clones, around three quarters seen once. Source material: PBMCs. Receptors originate from a human donor in good health.

This clone was counted only a few times. The gene calls are TRBV19 and TRBJ2-2; 8 positions agree with TRBD2. This CDR3 has 16 residues. In germline, CDR1 is LNHDA, CDR2 SQIVND (reference sequence). Trimming at V came to 3 bases and at J to 5 bases, leaving 8 bases not matched to a gene. This chain's CDR3 is CASSISAGVNTGELFF. CDR3 bases: TGTGCCAGTAGTATCTCAGCGGGAGTGAATACCGGGGAGCTGTTTTTT.

The CDR3 DNA reads TGTGCCAGCAGTGCGGGACTAGGCTATGGCTACACCTTC. Encoded protein: CASSAGLGYGYTF. The chain couples TRBV27 to TRBJ1-2, with D possibly TRBD1 on 5 matching bases. Germline V lookup: CDR1 MNHEY, CDR2 SMNVEV (reference sequence). This CDR3 has 13 residues. V was shortened by 5 bases and J by 4 bases, with 11 bases between the two germline ends.

The chain employs TRBV19 and TRBJ2-2; 13 positions agree with TRBD2. CDR3 length: 17 amino acids. CDR1 LNHDA and CDR2 SQIVND come from the germline V gene (reference sequence). Trimming took 5 bases from V and 1 from J; bases not matched to a gene: 4. The CDR3 loop is CASSPRTSGGNTGELFF. In DNA form, the CDR3 reads TGTGCCAGTAGTCCCAGGACTAGCGGGGGGAACACCGGGGAGCTGTTTTTT.

The J gene is TRBJ1-1, the V gene TRBV5-1, with a tentative D call TRBD1 (5 bases). Trimming cost V 0 bases and J 1 base, with 7 bases left between them. This CDR3 is 14 amino acids long. The germline CDR1 and CDR2 sequences are SGHRS and YFSETQ. The CDR3 DNA reads TGCGCCAGCAGCTTGGCCACAGGGAACACTGAAGCTTTCTTT. It translates to CASSLATGNTEAFF.

About this clone itself: One end of the junction does not line up with germline, which may come from a read error. The chain couples TRBV5-4 to TRBJ2-4; maybe TRBD1 (6 bases). Germline CDR1 SGHNT, CDR2 YYREEE (reference sequence). This CDR3 comprises 16 residues. CDR3 amino acids: CASNQQGNVAKNSQYF. DNA for the CDR3: TGTGCCAGCAATCAACAGGGTAATGTAGCCAAAAACAGTCAGTACTTC.

V is TRBV10-3 and J is TRBJ2-1, with 11 bases lining up with TRBD2. The CDR3 extends over 14 amino acids. Losses at the gene ends were 7 bases for V and 5 bases for J; bases not matched to a gene: 4. Germline values: CDR1 ENHRY, CDR2 SYGVKD. The CDR3 region is CAIKTSGTHNEQFF. The CDR3 region has the DNA TGTGCCATCAAGACTAGCGGGACCCACAATGAGCAGTTCTTC.

Note on this clone: In the same sample, other DNA sequences code for this CDR3. This sequence joins TRBV13 and TRBJ2-3, with 10 bases lining up with TRBD2. V shed 4 bases and J 2 bases; nucleotides not matched to a gene: 12. Looked up from germline, CDR1 is PRHDT and CDR2 is FYEKMQ (reference sequence). CDR3 size: 18 residues. The CDR3 nucleotides are TGTGCCAGCAGCTCCGGGCTAGCGGGAGAGAGGGCCACAGATACGCAGTATTTT. It specifies CASSSGLAGERATDTQYF.

Here the CDR3 DNA reads TGCGCCAGCGACTTCGTGCCGGGACAGGTGAACACTGAAGCTTTCTTT. It encodes CASDFVPGQVNTEAFF. This rearrangement joins TRBV4-1 to TRBJ1-1, with 8 bases lining up with TRBD1. After removal of 8 bases from V and 0 bases from J, the junction contained 11 bases not matched to a gene. Germline loops: CDR1 MGHRA, CDR2 YSYEKL. This CDR3 spans 16 amino acids.

The chain recombines TRBV6-4 with TRBJ2-5; 7 bases are a match to TRBD2. CDR1 MRHNA and CDR2 SNTAGT come from the germline V gene. With V trimmed by 4 bases and J by 1 base, 9 bases remained unmatched. This CDR3 comprises 16 residues. The CDR3 reads CASSVVTSAVQETQYF. CDR3 sequence (DNA): TGTGCCAGCAGTGTAGTAACTAGCGCGGTCCAAGAGACCCAGTACTTC.

The chain couples TRBV19 to TRBJ1-2; TRBD1 matches at 7 bases. This CDR3 is built from 14 residues. Looked up from germline, CDR1 is LNHDA and CDR2 is SQIVND (reference sequence). The J segment lost 2 bases and the V segment lost 5 bases, leaving 5 bases of the junction unmatched. This CDR3 reads CASSHRGGNYGYTF. For the CDR3, the DNA is TGTGCCAGTAGTCACAGGGGTGGGAACTATGGCTACACCTTC.

The chain recombines TRBV27 with TRBJ1-5; D possibly corresponds to TRBD1 (5 bases). Germline CDR1 and CDR2: MNHEY and SMNVEV (reference sequence). Trimming shortened V by 3 bases and J by 0 bases, and 12 bases separated the two germline ends. The CDR3 loop spans 16 amino acids. CDR3 sequence (DNA): TGTGCCAGCAGTTTTTCGCGACAGACTAGCAATCAGCCCCAGCATTTT. It codes for CASSFSRQTSNQPQHF.

The gene calls are TRBV27 and TRBJ2-6; no clear D gene. In germline, CDR1 is MNHEY, CDR2 SMNVEV (reference sequence). The CDR3 runs to 17 residues. The V end was cut by 4 bases, the J end by 4 bases, with 17 bases between. The CDR3 region is CASSSAEFLMGANVLTF. CDR3 DNA sequence: TGTGCCAGCAGTTCTGCGGAATTCTTGATGGGGGCCAACGTCCTGACTTTC.

This clone was recorded a few times. The DNA for the CDR3 is TGTGCCAGCAGCCAAGTAGAGGTCCATGAGCAGTTCTTC. This translates into CASSQVEVHEQFF. This sequence joins TRBV4-2 and TRBJ2-1; the D is unclear. This CDR3 contains 13 residues. Germline-derived CDR1 and CDR2 are LGHNA and YNFKEQ. Trimming took off 1 base at V and 8 bases at J, with 9 bases between the two ends.

This sequence joins TRBV4-1 and TRBJ1-5; a possible D gene is TRBD1 (6 bases). V lost 3 bases, J lost 0 bases, and 9 bases lay in between. CDR3 length equals 15 residues. Germline V gene sequence: CDR1 MGHRA, CDR2 YSYEKL. CDR3 protein: CASSHYRDSNQPQHF. DNA for the CDR3: TGCGCCAGCAGCCACTACAGGGATAGCAATCAGCCCCAGCATTTT.

The rearrangement uses TRBV27 and TRBJ2-5; perhaps TRBD1 as D (6 bases). Trimming cost V 0 bases and J 4 bases, with 12 bases left between them. Germline-derived CDR1 and CDR2 are MNHEY and SMNVEV (reference sequence). This CDR3 region has 15 residues. The CDR3 DNA reads TGTGCCAGCAGTTTATCGTACAGGGTAGGAGAGACCCAGTACTTC. Protein: CASSLSYRVGETQYF.

J is TRBJ1-2 and V is TRBV5-1, with a tentative D call TRBD1 (6 bases). This CDR3 has 12 amino acids. CDR1 and CDR2 from the germline V gene are SGHRS and YFSETQ. With 4 bases removed from V and 8 bases from J, the gap between germline ends came to 12 bases. CDR3 in amino acids: CASSEDSQGYTF. In DNA form, the CDR3 reads TGCGCCAGCAGCGAGGACAGTCAGGGCTACACCTTC.

The chain couples TRBV5-1 to TRBJ2-7, with D possibly matching TRBD2 (6 bases). CDR1 and CDR2 (germline): SGHRS, YFSETQ. V gave up 4 bases and J gave up 0 bases, with 11 bases separating them. This CDR3 contains 14 residues. CDR3 sequence reads: CASSPAGYSYEQYF. CDR3 DNA sequence: TGCGCCAGCAGCCCCGCGGGGTACTCCTACGAGCAGTACTTC.

The chain uses TRBV21-1 and TRBJ2-3; the table calls TRBD2, which could not be checked here. TRBV21-1 is deemed a pseudogene. The length of the CDR3 is 14 residues. As DNA, the CDR3 is TGTGCCAGCAGCAATCCCCCCCCTCCAGATACGCAGTATTTT. As protein: CASSNPPPPDTQYF.